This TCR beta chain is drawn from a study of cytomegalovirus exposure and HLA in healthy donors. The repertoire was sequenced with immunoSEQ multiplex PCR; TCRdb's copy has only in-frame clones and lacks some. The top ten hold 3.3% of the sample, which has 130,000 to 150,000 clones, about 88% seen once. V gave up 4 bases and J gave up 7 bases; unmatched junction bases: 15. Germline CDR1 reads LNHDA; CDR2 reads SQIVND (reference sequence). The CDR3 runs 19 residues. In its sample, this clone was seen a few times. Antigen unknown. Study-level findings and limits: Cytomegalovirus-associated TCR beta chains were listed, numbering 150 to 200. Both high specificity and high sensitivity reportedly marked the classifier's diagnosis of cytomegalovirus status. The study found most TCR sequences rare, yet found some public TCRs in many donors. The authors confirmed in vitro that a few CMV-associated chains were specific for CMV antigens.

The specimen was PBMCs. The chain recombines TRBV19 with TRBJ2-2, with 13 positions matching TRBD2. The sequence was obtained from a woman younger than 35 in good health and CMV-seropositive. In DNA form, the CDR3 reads TGTGCCAGTAGTAGGGGACTAGCGGGAATGGTTTCGGGTCGCGGGGAGCTGTTTTTT. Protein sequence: CASSRGLAGMVSGRGELFF.